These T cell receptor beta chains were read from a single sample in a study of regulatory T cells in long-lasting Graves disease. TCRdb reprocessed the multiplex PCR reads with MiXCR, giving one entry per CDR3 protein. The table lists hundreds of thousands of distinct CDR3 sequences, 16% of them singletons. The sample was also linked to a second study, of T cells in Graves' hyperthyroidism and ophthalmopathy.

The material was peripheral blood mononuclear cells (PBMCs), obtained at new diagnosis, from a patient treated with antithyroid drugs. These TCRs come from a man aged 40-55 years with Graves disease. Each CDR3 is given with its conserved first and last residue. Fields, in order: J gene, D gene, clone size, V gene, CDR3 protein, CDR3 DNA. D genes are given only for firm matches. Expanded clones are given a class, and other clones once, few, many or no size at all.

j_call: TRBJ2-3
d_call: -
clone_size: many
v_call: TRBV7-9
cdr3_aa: CASSLDTARDTQYF
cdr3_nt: TGTGCCAGCAGCTTAGATACAGCCAGAGATACGCAGTATTTT

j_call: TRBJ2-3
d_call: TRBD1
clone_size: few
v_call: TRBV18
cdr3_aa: CASSPGQGAEAQYF
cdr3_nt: TGTGCCAGCTCACCTGGACAGGGGGCCGAGGCGCAGTATTTT

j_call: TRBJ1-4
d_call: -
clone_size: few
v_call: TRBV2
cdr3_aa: CASSRQVLFEKLFF
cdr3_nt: TGTGCCAGCAGTCGACAGGTCCTTTTTGAAAAACTGTTTTTT

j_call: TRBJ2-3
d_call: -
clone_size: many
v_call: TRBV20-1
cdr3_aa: CSVPRLADTQYF
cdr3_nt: TGCAGCGTCCCCCGACTTGCAGATACGCAGTATTTT

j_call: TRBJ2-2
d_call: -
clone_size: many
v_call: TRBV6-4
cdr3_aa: CASSHHTTGELFF
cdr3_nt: TGTGCCAGCAGTCACCACACCACCGGGGAGCTGTTTTTT

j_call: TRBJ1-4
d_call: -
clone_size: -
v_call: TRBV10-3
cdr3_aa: CAISESGRDEKLFF
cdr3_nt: TGTGCCATCAGTGAGTCAGGGAGAGATGAAAAACTGTTTTTT

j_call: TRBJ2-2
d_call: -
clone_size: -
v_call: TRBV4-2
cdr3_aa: CASSWTGRVTGELFF
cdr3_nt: TGTGCCAGCAGTTGGACAGGGAGGGTCACCGGGGAGCTGTTTTTT

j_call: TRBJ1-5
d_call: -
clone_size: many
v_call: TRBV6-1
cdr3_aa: CASLPGYTRANQPQHF
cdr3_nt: TGTGCCAGCCTGCCGGGGTACACCCGGGCAAATCAGCCCCAGCATTTT

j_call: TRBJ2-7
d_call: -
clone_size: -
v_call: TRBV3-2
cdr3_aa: CASSRETGTGKNEQYF
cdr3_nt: TGTGCCAGCAGCCGAGAAACCGGGACAGGGAAGAACGAGCAGTACTTC

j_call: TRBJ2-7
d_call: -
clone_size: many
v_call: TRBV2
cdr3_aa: CASSDTNVPYEQYF
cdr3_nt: TGTGCCAGCAGTGACACAAACGTACCTTACGAGCAGTACTTC